The clone carrying this T cell receptor beta chain was seen a handful of times. The data were taken from a study of T cells after yellow fever vaccination. From the 5' RACE reads, TCRdb called clonotypes with MiXCR, one entry per CDR3 protein. The data show 300,000 to 400,000 distinct CDR3 sequences, roughly 10% seen once. This TCR derives from a young man who received the YFV17D yellow fever vaccine. The material was CD4+ T cells sorted from PBMCs, obtained 45 days after the yellow fever booster vaccination.

Here the CDR3 reads CASTPHRGGQGGETQYF. The CDR3 DNA reads as TGTGCCAGCACCCCGCACAGGGGGGGACAGGGTGGGGAGACCCAGTACTTC. This rearrangement joins TRBV25-1 to TRBJ2-5; TRBD1 agrees at 9 bases. The CDR3 sequence is 17 residues long. Germline values: CDR1 MGHDK, CDR2 SYGVNS. J gave up 5 bases and V 7 bases, and 17 bases lay outside the gene matches.